Listed here is a single T cell receptor (beta chain). Clones were sequenced by immunoSEQ multiplex PCR, and TCRdb holds only the in-frame ones, with some missing. This sample has 85,000 to 100,000 clones, with roughly 94% found just once. The source of the sample is a study of technical replicates of blood from several donors. The CDR3 length is 16 residues. The junction had 5 bases not matched to a gene; V was cut back by 1 base and J by 4 bases. The V gene's germline CDR1 is MGHRA and CDR2 YSYEKL. The chain joins TRBV4-1 to TRBJ2-1; 9 nucleotides line up with TRBD2. Input material: T cells isolated from PBMCs. This receptor was taken from a human donor in good health. As DNA, the CDR3 is TGCGCCAGCAGCCAAGCGCGGGGGGGCCTTTACAATGAGCAGTTCTTC. It encodes CASSQARGGLYNEQFF.